The present entry profiles one TCR beta chain with its context. Its antigen is not known. Amplified TCR beta CDR3 regions came from RNA transcripts. In the first-round RT-PCR of the TCR CDR3, the HTBI primer set was used. TCRdb re-derived calls from the multiplex PCR reads in MiXCR, one entry per CDR3 protein. The repertoire includes hundreds of thousands of distinct CDR3 sequences, roughly 22% of them detected once, and around 64% sits in the top ten. The sample comes from a study of T cells in Graves' hyperthyroidism and ophthalmopathy. General observations from the study: Researchers found most expanded thyroid clonotypes above 0.001 in blood as well.

Sequencing was done on a sample of blood. The sequence was obtained from a man aged 25 to 40 with Graves' ophthalmopathy.

CDR3 protein: CSASGPVSLSDTQYF. CDR3 DNA: TGCAGTGCTAGTGGGCCGGTGAGCCTCTCAGATACGCAGTATTTT. V is TRBV20-1 and J is TRBJ2-3; no clear D. There are 15 residues in the CDR3. Per germline, CDR1 DFQATT and CDR2 SNEGSKA (reference sequence). Trimming took off 3 bases at V and 4 bases at J, with 17 bases between the two ends.